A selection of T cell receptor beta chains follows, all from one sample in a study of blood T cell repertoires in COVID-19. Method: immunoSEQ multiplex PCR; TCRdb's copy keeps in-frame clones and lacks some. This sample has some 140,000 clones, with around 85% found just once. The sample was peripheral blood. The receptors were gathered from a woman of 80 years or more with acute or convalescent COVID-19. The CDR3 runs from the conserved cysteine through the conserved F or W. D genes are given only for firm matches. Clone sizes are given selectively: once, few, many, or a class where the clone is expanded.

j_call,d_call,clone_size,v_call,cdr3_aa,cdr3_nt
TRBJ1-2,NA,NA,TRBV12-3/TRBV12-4,CASSLVAQGGYTF,TGTGCCAGCAGTTTGGTGGCACAGGGTGGCTACACCTTC
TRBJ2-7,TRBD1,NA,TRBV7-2,CASSLVQGAAGEQYF,TGTGCCAGCAGCTTAGTTCAGGGGGCGGCTGGGGAGCAGTACTTC
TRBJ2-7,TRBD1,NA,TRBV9,CASSVGRQGFTSSYEQYF,TGTGCCAGCAGCGTAGGACGACAGGGTTTTACTAGCTCCTACGAGCAGTACTTC
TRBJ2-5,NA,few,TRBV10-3,CAISESLEETQYF,TGTGCCATCAGTGAGTCCCTCGAAGAGACCCAGTACTTC
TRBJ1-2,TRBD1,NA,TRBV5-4,CASTTGQAYGYTF,TGTGCCAGCACCACGGGACAGGCCTATGGCTACACCTTC
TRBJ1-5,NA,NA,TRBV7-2,CASSSLTSEPQHF,TGTGCCAGCAGCTCCTTAACTTCGGAGCCCCAGCATTTT
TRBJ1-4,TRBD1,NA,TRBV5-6,CASTLTGGVTNEKLFF,TGTGCCAGCACCCTGACAGGGGGCGTAACTAATGAAAAACTGTTTTTT
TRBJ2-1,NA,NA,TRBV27,CASSPLRVAYNEQFF,TGTGCCAGCAGTCCCCTACGGGTTGCCTACAATGAGCAGTTCTTC
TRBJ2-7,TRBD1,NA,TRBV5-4,CASSPNRDRQQEQYF,TGTGCCAGCAGCCCAAACCGGGACAGGCAGCAAGAGCAGTACTTC
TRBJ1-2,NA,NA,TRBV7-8,CASSFRGDNYGYTF,TGTGCCAGCAGCTTTAGAGGAGATAACTATGGCTACACCTTC
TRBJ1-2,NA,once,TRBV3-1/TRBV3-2,CASSQAVRTNYGYTF,TGTGCCAGCAGCCAAGCGGTCAGGACTAACTATGGCTACACCTTC
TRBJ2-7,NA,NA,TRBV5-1,CASSFEVRGTVDYEQYF,TGCGCCAGCAGCTTTGAAGTGAGGGGGACGGTAGACTACGAGCAGTACTTC
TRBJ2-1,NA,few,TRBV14,CASRRDGSSYNEQFF,TGTGCCAGCAGGCGGGACGGTTCATCCTACAATGAGCAGTTCTTC
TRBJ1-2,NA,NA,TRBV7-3,CASGSGNNGYTF,TGTGCCAGCGGCTCAGGGAACAATGGCTACACCTTC
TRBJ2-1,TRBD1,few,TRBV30,CAWSYVGTVFYNEQFF,TGTGCCTGGAGTTATGTGGGGACAGTATTTTACAATGAGCAGTTCTTC
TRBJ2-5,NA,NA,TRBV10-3,CAISESQGQETQYF,TGTGCCATCAGTGAGTCCCAGGGACAAGAGACCCAGTACTTC
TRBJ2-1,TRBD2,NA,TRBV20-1,CSASSGGNYNEQFF,TGCAGTGCTAGTAGCGGGGGCAACTACAATGAGCAGTTCTTC
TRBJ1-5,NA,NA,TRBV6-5,CASSFSFGQPQHF,TGTGCCAGCAGTTTTTCTTTTGGCCAGCCCCAGCATTTT
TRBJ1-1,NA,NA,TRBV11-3,CASSFSPRDTEAFF,TGTGCCAGCAGCTTCAGCCCTCGGGACACTGAAGCTTTCTTT
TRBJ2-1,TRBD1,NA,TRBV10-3,CAIRGDRERVGEQFF,TGTGCCATCAGGGGGGACAGGGAAAGAGTGGGTGAGCAGTTCTTC
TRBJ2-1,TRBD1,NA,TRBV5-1,CASSLRGTGNEQFF,TGCGCCAGCAGCTTGCGAGGGACAGGCAATGAGCAGTTCTTC
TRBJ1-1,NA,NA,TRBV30,CAWLGEGEAFF,TGTGCCTGGTTGGGGGAGGGTGAAGCTTTCTTT
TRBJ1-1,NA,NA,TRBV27,CASSWQGNTEAFF,TGTGCCAGCAGTTGGCAGGGGAACACTGAAGCTTTCTTT
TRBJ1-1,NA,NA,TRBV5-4,CASSPGGRNTEAFF,TGTGCCAGCAGTCCCGGAGGGCGGAACACTGAAGCTTTCTTT
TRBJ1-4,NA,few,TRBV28,CASSLYGRINEKLFF,TGTGCCAGCAGTTTGTACGGGAGGATTAATGAAAAACTGTTTTTT
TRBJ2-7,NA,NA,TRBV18,CASSSGTLYEQYF,TGTGCCAGCTCCTCCGGGACACTCTACGAGCAGTACTTC
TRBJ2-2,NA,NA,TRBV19,CASSGSGTRLSGELFF,TGTGCCAGTAGTGGCTCCGGGACAAGGCTTAGTGGGGAGCTGTTTTTT
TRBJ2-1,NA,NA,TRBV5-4,CASSPTTYNEQFF,TGTGCCAGCAGCCCGACTACCTACAATGAGCAGTTCTTC
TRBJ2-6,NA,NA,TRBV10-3,CAISESGAASGANVLTF,TGTGCCATCAGTGAGTCAGGAGCAGCTTCTGGGGCCAACGTCCTGACTTTC
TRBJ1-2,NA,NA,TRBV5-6,CASSLNTKDYTF,TGTGCCAGCAGCCTGAACACCAAAGACTACACCTTC
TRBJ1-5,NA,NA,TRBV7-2,CASSFGLEGQPQHF,TGTGCCAGCAGCTTTGGACTCGAGGGTCAGCCCCAGCATTTT
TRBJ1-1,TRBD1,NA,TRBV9,CASSTGTGAAPGNTEAFF,TGTGCCAGCAGCACCGGGACAGGGGCCGCACCTGGGAACACTGAAGCTTTCTTT